The T cell receptor beta chain under discussion was sequenced for a study of T cell responses to AZD1222 COVID-19 vaccine. Concerning this clone itself: As yet, its antigen is unknown.

Some clones are missing from TCRdb's copy, which holds only in-frame ones; the method was immunoSEQ multiplex PCR. The sample lists about 110,000 clones; 87% were seen once. Study-level points and caveats: Within unmutated variant regions lay the reported targets of nearly half of spike-specific TCRs. In a largely white British group with more females than males, clonal diversity was possibly underestimated. Spike-specific TCR depth and breadth grew after two AZD1222 doses.

The V end lost 8 bases, the J end lost 7 bases, and 18 bases lay between the germline ends. This CDR3 has 15 residues. The germline V gene encodes CDR1 SNHLY and CDR2 FYNNEI. The sample here was peripheral blood, taken on day 0 of AZD1222 vaccination. J is TRBJ1-6 and V is TRBV2, with D maybe TRBD1 (5 bases). This clonotype was sampled from an adult in good health. The CDR3 DNA reads TGTGCCAGCGGACCCAGGGAATCTAGCAATTCACCCCTCCACTTT. Its translation is CASGPRESSNSPLHF.